A selection of T cell receptor beta chains follows, all from one sample in a study of cytomegalovirus exposure and HLA in healthy donors. Generated by immunoSEQ multiplex PCR, the TCRdb table keeps only in-frame clones and is missing some. The sample records about 180,000 clones, roughly 80% being singletons. Sequenced: PBMCs. Source of these receptors: a man aged 30 to 45 in good health and CMV-seronegative. Each CDR3 is given with its conserved first and last residue. Each record gives: V gene, D gene, clone size, J gene, CDR3 DNA, CDR3 protein. A D gene is named only where the DNA matches it firmly. The size of a clone is reported for some rows only, either as once, few or many, or as a class for expanded clones.

>TRBV5-1|TRBD2|.|TRBJ2-3
TGCGCCAGCAGCGCAAGGACTAGCGGGGGCACAGATACGCAGTATTTT
CASSARTSGGTDTQYF
>TRBV4-1|TRBD2|.|TRBJ2-2
TGCGCCAGCAGCCGACGACTAGCGGGAGGTCCGACCGGGGAGCTGTTTTTT
CASSRRLAGGPTGELFF
>TRBV11-3|TRBD1|.|TRBJ1-3
TGTGCCAGCAGCTTAGACTCCCGACAGGGAGTAAGTAACACCATATATTTT
CASSLDSRQGVSNTIYF
>TRBV7-3|.|few|TRBJ2-7
TGTGCCAGCAGCGCGAGGGCAGGGAGGTACGAGCAGTACTTC
CASSARAGRYEQYF
>TRBV5-6|.|.|TRBJ2-3
TGTGCCAGCAGCCTGAAAGGAGGAGATACGCAGTATTTT
CASSLKGGDTQYF
>TRBV7-3|TRBD1|.|TRBJ1-1
TGTGCCAGCAGGGGGACAGGGTTGAACACTGAAGCTTTCTTT
CASRGTGLNTEAFF
>TRBV7-2|.|.|TRBJ2-2
TGTGCCAGCACCAAATGGTCTCCCGGCGGGGAGCTGTTTTTT
CASTKWSPGGELFF
>TRBV27|.|.|TRBJ2-7
TGTGCCAGCACCGTCGGTATAGGGGGCGAGCAGTACTTC
CASTVGIGGEQYF
>TRBV28|TRBD2|.|TRBJ2-2
TGTGCCAGCAGTCGTTGGACTAGCGGGGGGGCCGGGGAGCTGTTTTTT
CASSRWTSGGAGELFF
>TRBV27|TRBD1|.|TRBJ2-2
TGTGCCAGCAGCAACCCGACAGGGGGCTACACCGGGGAGCTGTTTTTT
CASSNPTGGYTGELFF
>TRBV5-4|.|.|TRBJ1-1
TGTGCCAGCAGCCAGGGACAGAACACTGAAGCTTTCTTT
CASSQGQNTEAFF
>TRBV30|.|once|TRBJ1-5
TGTGCCTGGGCGGTACAGGGTTGGGGTCAGCCCCAGCATTTT
CAWAVQGWGQPQHF
>TRBV4-1|.|.|TRBJ1-4
TGCGCCAGCAGCGTCAAGATGACAGCAACTAATGAAAAACTGTTTTTT
CASSVKMTATNEKLFF
>TRBV5-1|TRBD2|few|TRBJ2-5
TGCGCCAGCACCACACTAGCGGGAGGGGGAGAGACCCAGTACTTC
CASTTLAGGGETQYF
>TRBV6-1|TRBD1|few|TRBJ1-3
TGTGCCAGCAGTGAACATAACTTTTTCGGGACAGCCGGAAACACCATATATTTT
CASSEHNFFGTAGNTIYF
>TRBV6-1|TRBD1|.|TRBJ1-6
TGTGCCAGCAGTGCAGGGACAGATAATTCACCCCTCCACTTT
CASSAGTDNSPLHF
>TRBV9|TRBD2|.|TRBJ2-2
TGTGCCAGCAGCCCGACGGGACTAGCGGGGGCGAACACCGGGGAGCTGTTTTTT
CASSPTGLAGANTGELFF
>TRBV11-2|TRBD2|.|TRBJ2-7
TGTGCCAGCAGCCCCGGCGGGAGAGCTCCCTACGAGCAGTACTTC
CASSPGGRAPYEQYF
>TRBV7-9|TRBD2|.|TRBJ2-2
TGTGCCAGCAGCCGCGGGACTAGCGGCACCGGGGAGCTGTTTTTT
CASSRGTSGTGELFF
>TRBV4-1|TRBD2|.|TRBJ2-5
TGCGCCAGCAGCCAAGCATCACTAGCGGGAAATTCGGAGACCCAGTACTTC
CASSQASLAGNSETQYF
>TRBV11-3|TRBD2|once|TRBJ2-1
TGTGCCAGCAGACCCGGGACTAGCGGATACAATGAGCAGTTCTTC
CASRPGTSGYNEQFF
>TRBV7-6|.|.|TRBJ2-7
TGTGCCAGCAGCTTAACGGGGGGCTTCTACGAGCAGTACTTC
CASSLTGGFYEQYF
>TRBV5-1|.|.|TRBJ2-1
TGCGCCAGCAGCCCCCCGGATGGAGCCAGCAATGAGCAGTTCTTC
CASSPPDGASNEQFF
>TRBV7-6|.|.|TRBJ2-5
TGTGCCAGCAGCTTAGGGACAGAAGAGACCCAGTACTTC
CASSLGTEETQYF
>TRBV5-1|.|few|TRBJ2-1
TGCGCCAGCAGCTTGTCGTTTTCCTACAATGAGCAGTTCTTC
CASSLSFSYNEQFF
>TRBV4-1|.|.|TRBJ2-7
TGCGCCAGCAGCCAAGGGGCCAGGGGAGTGGGCGAGCAGTACTTC
CASSQGARGVGEQYF
>TRBV11-3|.|.|TRBJ1-1
TGTGCCAGCAGCTTAGGGTACAGGAACACTGAAGCTTTCTTT
CASSLGYRNTEAFF
>TRBV6-5|TRBD1|.|TRBJ1-2
TGTGCCAGCAGTTCCACATTTGCAGGGGGCAACTATGGCTACACCTTC
CASSSTFAGGNYGYTF
>TRBV11-2|TRBD2|.|TRBJ2-3
TGTGCCAGCAGCTTATATCTAGCGGGACCCACAGATACGCAGTATTTT
CASSLYLAGPTDTQYF
>TRBV2|TRBD1|.|TRBJ2-7
TGTGCCAGCGCAGGACAGGGGTTAGTCGAGCAGTACTTC
CASAGQGLVEQYF
>TRBV27|.|few|TRBJ1-1
TGTGCCAGCAGTTTCGGGGAGAAAAACACTGAAGCTTTCTTT
CASSFGEKNTEAFF
>TRBV15|TRBD2|.|TRBJ2-2
TGTGCCACCAGCAGAGACGGGGGGTCAACCGGGGAGCTGTTTTTT
CATSRDGGSTGELFF
>TRBV4-1|.|.|TRBJ1-2
TGCGCCAGCAGCCAAGGCGGGGTGGATGGCTACACCTTC
CASSQGGVDGYTF
>TRBV9|TRBD2|.|TRBJ2-1
TGTGCCAGCAGCGGGACTAGCTTCGATGAGCAGTTCTTC
CASSGTSFDEQFF
>TRBV5-1|TRBD2|.|TRBJ2-7
TGCGCCAGCAGCTTGACTAGCGGAAGCTACGAGCAGTACTTC
CASSLTSGSYEQYF
>TRBV5-1|TRBD2|once|TRBJ2-2
TGCGCCAGCAGCTTGGGGGGGCGGGAGGGCCGGGTCGGGGAGCTGTTTTTT
CASSLGGREGRVGELFF
>TRBV28|.|.|TRBJ2-7
TGTGCCAGCAGTTTAGACAGCTTCTACTTC
CASSLDSFYF
>TRBV19|TRBD2|.|TRBJ2-1
TGTGCCAGTAGTAGATTGGGACTAGCGGGAAATGAGCAGTTCTTC
CASSRLGLAGNEQFF
>TRBV7-3|.|few|TRBJ2-2
TGTGCCAGCAGCCCCACAACGGTAGCTTCCGGGGAGCTGTTTTTT
CASSPTTVASGELFF
>TRBV7-2|TRBD1|.|TRBJ2-3
TGTGCCAGCAGCCCCGACAGGGGTCCAGATACGCAGTATTTT
CASSPDRGPDTQYF
>TRBV4-3|.|.|TRBJ2-7
TGCGCCAGCAGCCAAGGATCGGGCGAGCAGTACTTC
CASSQGSGEQYF
>TRBV30|TRBD1|.|TRBJ1-2
TGTGCCTGGATGCGGGACAGGCCTTATGGCTACACCTTC
CAWMRDRPYGYTF
>TRBV5-1|TRBD1|.|TRBJ2-7
TGCGCCAGCAGTCAGACAGGGGGGTCCTACGAGCAGTACTTC
CASSQTGGSYEQYF
>TRBV7-6|TRBD1|.|TRBJ2-1
TGTGCCAGCAGCTTAGTCAGGGGGAGCTCCTACAATGAGCAGTTCTTC
CASSLVRGSSYNEQFF
>TRBV5-1|.|.|TRBJ1-2
TGCGCCAGCAGCCCCACCTCGGGGGGAAGCTACACCTTC
CASSPTSGGSYTF
>TRBV11-2|.|.|TRBJ2-7
TGTGCCAGCAGCTTAGCCCCAACCTACGAGCAGTACTTC
CASSLAPTYEQYF
>TRBV19|TRBD1|.|TRBJ1-4
TGTGCCAGTGGACAGGTCCTTGGGGCTAATGAAAAACTGTTTTTT
CASGQVLGANEKLFF
>TRBV5-1|.|few|TRBJ2-5
TGCGCCAGCAGCTTGGCTGACAGTTCACAGGAGACCCAGTACTTC
CASSLADSSQETQYF
>TRBV19|TRBD1|once|TRBJ1-2
TGTGCCAGTAGTAGACAGGGGGCCGCAGATGGCTACACCTTC
CASSRQGAADGYTF
>TRBV13|TRBD1|.|TRBJ2-7
TGTGCCAGCAGCTCGTACAGGGGGCCCACCTACGAGCAGTACTTC
CASSSYRGPTYEQYF